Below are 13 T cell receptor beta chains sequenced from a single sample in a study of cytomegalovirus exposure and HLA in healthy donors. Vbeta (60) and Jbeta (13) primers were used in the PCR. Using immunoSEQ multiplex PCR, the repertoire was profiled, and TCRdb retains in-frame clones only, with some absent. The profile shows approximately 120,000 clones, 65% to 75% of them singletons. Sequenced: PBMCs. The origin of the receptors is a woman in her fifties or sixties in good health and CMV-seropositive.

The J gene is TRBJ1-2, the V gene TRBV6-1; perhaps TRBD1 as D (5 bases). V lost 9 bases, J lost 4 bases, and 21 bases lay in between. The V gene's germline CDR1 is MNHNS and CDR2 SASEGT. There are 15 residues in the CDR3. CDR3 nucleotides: TGTGCCAGTGATTTAGGGGATGTAGGGGTCTATGGCTACACCTTC. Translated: CASDLGDVGVYGYTF.

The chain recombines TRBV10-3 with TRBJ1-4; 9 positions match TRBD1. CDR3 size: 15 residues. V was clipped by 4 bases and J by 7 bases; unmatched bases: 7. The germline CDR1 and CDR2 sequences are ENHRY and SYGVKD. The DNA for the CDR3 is TGTGCCATCAGTGTAACAGGGGGCTTTGGTGAAAAACTGTTTTTT. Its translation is CAISVTGGFGEKLFF.

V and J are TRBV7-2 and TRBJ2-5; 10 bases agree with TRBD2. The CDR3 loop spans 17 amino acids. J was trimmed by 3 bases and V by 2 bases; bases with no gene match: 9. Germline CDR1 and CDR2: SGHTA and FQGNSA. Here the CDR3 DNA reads TGTGCCAGCAGCTTAACCAGCGGGGGGGCTAAGAAAGAGACCCAGTACTTC. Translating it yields CASSLTSGGAKKETQYF.

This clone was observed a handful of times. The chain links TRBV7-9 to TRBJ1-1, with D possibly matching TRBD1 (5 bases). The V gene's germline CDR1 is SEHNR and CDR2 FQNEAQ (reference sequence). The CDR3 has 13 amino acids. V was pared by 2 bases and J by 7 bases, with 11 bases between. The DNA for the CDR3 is TGTGCCAGCAGCTTAAAAGGGGCGTTTGAAGCTTTCTTT. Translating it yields CASSLKGAFEAFF.

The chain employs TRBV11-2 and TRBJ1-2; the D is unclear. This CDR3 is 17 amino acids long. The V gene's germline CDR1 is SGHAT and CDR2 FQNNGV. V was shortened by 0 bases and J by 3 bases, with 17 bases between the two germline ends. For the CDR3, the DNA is TGTGCCAGCAGCTTAGATAGCCCTGCCCGGCGAGACTATGGCTACACCTTC. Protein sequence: CASSLDSPARRDYGYTF.

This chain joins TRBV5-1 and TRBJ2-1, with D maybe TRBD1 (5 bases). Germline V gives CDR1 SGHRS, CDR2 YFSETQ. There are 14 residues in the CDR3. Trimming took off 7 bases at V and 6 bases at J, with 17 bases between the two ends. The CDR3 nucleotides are TGCGCCAGCGGCCGGTGGGGCACCGCCAATGAGCAGTTCTTC. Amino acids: CASGRWGTANEQFF. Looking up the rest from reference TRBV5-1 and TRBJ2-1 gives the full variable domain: KAGVTQTPRYLIKTRGQQVTLSCSPISGHRSVSWYQQTPGQGLQFLFEYFSETQRNKGNFPGRFSGRQFSNSRSEMNVSTLELGDSALYLCASGRWGTANEQFFGPGTRLTVL.

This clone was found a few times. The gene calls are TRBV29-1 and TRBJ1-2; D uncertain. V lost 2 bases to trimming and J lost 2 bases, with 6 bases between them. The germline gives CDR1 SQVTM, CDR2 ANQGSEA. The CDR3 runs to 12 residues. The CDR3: CSVETANYGYTF. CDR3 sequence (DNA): TGCAGCGTTGAAACTGCGAACTATGGCTACACCTTC.

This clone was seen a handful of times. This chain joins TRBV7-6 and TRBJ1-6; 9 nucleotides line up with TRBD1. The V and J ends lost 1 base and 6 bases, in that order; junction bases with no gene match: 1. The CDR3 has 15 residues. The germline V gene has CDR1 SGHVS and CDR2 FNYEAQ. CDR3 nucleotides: TGTGCCAGCAGCTTAGGGGGACAGGGTAATTCACCCCTCCACTTT. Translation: CASSLGGQGNSPLHF.

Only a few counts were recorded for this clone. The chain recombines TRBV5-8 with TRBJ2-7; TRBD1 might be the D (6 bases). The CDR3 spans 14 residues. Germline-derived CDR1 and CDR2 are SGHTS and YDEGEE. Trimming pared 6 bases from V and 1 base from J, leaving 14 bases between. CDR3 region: CASNPTGLSYEQYF. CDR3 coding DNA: TGTGCCAGCAACCCGACAGGATTATCCTACGAGCAGTACTTC.

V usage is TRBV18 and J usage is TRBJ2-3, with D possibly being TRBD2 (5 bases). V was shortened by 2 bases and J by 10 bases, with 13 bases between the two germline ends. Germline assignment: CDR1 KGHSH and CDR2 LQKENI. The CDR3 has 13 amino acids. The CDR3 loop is CASSPGVLEAQYF. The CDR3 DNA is TGTGCCAGCTCACCAGGGGTACTAGAAGCGCAGTATTTT.

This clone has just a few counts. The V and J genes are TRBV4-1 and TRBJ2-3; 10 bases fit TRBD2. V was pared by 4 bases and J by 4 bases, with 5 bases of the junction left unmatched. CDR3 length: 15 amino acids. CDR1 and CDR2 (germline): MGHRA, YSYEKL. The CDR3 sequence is CASSLGLASADTQYF. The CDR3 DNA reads TGCGCCAGCAGCCTGGGACTAGCGAGCGCAGATACGCAGTATTTT.

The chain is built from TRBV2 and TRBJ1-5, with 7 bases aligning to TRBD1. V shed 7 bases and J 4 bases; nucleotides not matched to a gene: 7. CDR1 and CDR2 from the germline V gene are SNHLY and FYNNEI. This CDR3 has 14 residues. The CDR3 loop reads CASKGGQSNQPQHF. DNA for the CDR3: TGTGCCAGCAAGGGGGGACAGTCAAATCAGCCCCAGCATTTT. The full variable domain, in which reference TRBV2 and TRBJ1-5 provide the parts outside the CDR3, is EPEVTQTPSHQVTQMGQEVILRCVPISNHLYFYWYRQILGQKVEFLVSFYNNEISEKSEIFDDQFSVERPDGSNFTLKIRSTKLEDSAMYFCASKGGQSNQPQHFGDGTRLSIL.

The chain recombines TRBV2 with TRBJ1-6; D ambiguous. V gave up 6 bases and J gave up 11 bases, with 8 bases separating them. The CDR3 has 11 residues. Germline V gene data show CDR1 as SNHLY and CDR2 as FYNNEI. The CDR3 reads CASRGKTPLHF. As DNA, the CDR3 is TGTGCCAGCAGGGGCAAGACACCCCTCCACTTT.